One sample yielded the 28 T cell receptor beta chains listed below, sequenced in a study of blood T cell repertoires in COVID-19. The repertoire was sequenced with immunoSEQ multiplex PCR; TCRdb's copy has only in-frame clones and lacks some. The sample gives around 300,000 clones, 88% of which show up once; 1% is in the top ten. The sequenced sample was PBMCs or T cells enriched from blood (not recorded which). All receptors derive from a woman aged 30 to 39 who had recovered from COVID-19.

The V gene is TRBV15, the J gene TRBJ1-2; maybe TRBD1 (6 bases). CDR1 and CDR2 from the germline V gene are LNHNV and YYDKDF (reference sequence). Trimming stripped 1 base from V and 8 bases from J, with 11 bases between. The CDR3 consists of 13 residues. CDR3 in amino acids: CATSRAGGSGYTF. The CDR3 DNA follows: TGTGCCACCAGCAGAGCTGGGGGCTCCGGCTACACCTTC.

V is TRBV5-4 and J is TRBJ1-2; TRBD1 is a possible D gene (5 bases). There are 16 residues in the CDR3. The V gene lost 4 bases and the J gene lost 4 bases, with 20 bases spanning the gap. Per the germline V gene, CDR1 is SGHNT and CDR2 is YYREEE (reference sequence). CDR3 loop: CASSGAGKLLIYGYTF. The CDR3 bases are TGTGCCAGCAGCGGGGCGGGGAAGTTGCTAATCTATGGCTACACCTTC.

The V and J genes are TRBV28 and TRBJ2-1; TRBD1 agrees at 10 bases. CDR3 length equals 14 residues. Trimming removed 10 bases from V and 2 bases from J; junction bases left unmatched: 5. Looked up from germline, CDR1 is MDHEN and CDR2 is SYDVKM. This CDR3 reads CATRDRGTYNEQFF. The CDR3 coding sequence is TGTGCCACCCGGGACAGGGGAACCTACAATGAGCAGTTCTTC.

The chain couples TRBV9 to TRBJ1-2; D uncertain. The V gene's germline CDR1 is SGDLS and CDR2 YYNGEE. V was shortened by 4 bases and J by 8 bases, with 12 bases between the two germline ends. There are 12 residues in the CDR3. Written as DNA, the CDR3 is TGTGCCAGCAGCTCCCGAGTTGCGGGCTACACCTTC. Amino acid sequence: CASSSRVAGYTF.

The chain has TRBV19 and TRBJ1-5; D remains unclear. Trimming removed 5 bases from V and 0 bases from J, with 8 bases in between. Germline V CDR1 and CDR2: LNHDA, SQIVND (reference sequence). The CDR3 is 14 residues long. For the CDR3, the DNA is TGTGCCAGTAGTTCGCGGGATAGCAATCAGCCCCAGCATTTT. Its protein is CASSSRDSNQPQHF. Supplemented by reference TRBV19 and TRBJ1-5, the full variable domain reads DGGITQSPKYLFRKEGQNVTLSCEQNLNHDAMYWYRQDPGQGLRLIYYSQIVNDFQKGDIAEGYSVSREKKESFPLTVTSAQKNPTAFYLCASSSRDSNQPQHFGDGTRLSIL.

This chain uses TRBV6-5 with TRBJ2-7, with TRBD1 matching 8 bases. Germline-derived CDR1 and CDR2 are MNHEY and SVGAGI. With V trimmed by 5 bases and J by 4 bases, 7 bases remained unmatched. The CDR3 runs to 14 residues. The DNA of the CDR3 is TGTGCCAGCAGTAATTCAGGGGGCGGGTACGAGCAGTACTTC. This translates into CASSNSGGGYEQYF.

The rearrangement links TRBV14 to TRBJ1-2, with D perhaps TRBD1 (6 bases). V lost 0 bases and J 4 bases, leaving 15 bases between the germline ends. CDR1 and CDR2 from the germline V gene are SGHDN and FVKESK. There are 16 residues in the CDR3. This chain's CDR3 is CASSQDGGARGYGYTF. CDR3 nucleotides: TGTGCCAGCAGCCAAGATGGGGGGGCGCGAGGCTATGGCTACACCTTC. The entire variable domain, with the rest obtained from reference TRBV14 and TRBJ1-2, is as follows: EAGVTQFPSHSVIEKGQTVTLRCDPISGHDNLYWYRRVMGKEIKFLLHFVKESKQDESGMPNNRFLAERTGGTYSTLKVQPAELEDSGVYFCASSQDGGARGYGYTFGSGTRLTVV.

A few counts support this clone. The gene calls are TRBV6-1 and TRBJ1-6, with 7 bases aligning to TRBD1. Germline CDR1 reads MNHNS; CDR2 reads SASEGT. The CDR3 sequence is 16 residues long. V was clipped by 0 bases and J by 7 bases; unmatched bases: 6. This CDR3 is CASSEAPRGLNSPLHF. The CDR3 nucleotides read TGTGCCAGCAGTGAAGCCCCGAGGGGGCTCAATTCACCCCTCCACTTT.

This sequence joins TRBV28 and TRBJ1-2; 7 positions match TRBD1. Germline CDR1 MDHEN, CDR2 SYDVKM. The CDR3 is made up of 16 amino acids. V was pared by 2 bases and J by 4 bases, with 10 bases of the junction left unmatched. The CDR3 DNA reads as TGTGCCAGCAGTTTAGAATGGGGACAGACGAGCTATGGCTACACCTTC. It translates to CASSLEWGQTSYGYTF.

The rearrangement joins TRBV2 to TRBJ1-6; D is unclear. Trimming left V 10 bases short and J 9 bases short, with 19 bases between. Germline V CDR1 and CDR2: SNHLY, FYNNEI. CDR3 length: 14 residues. DNA for the CDR3: TGTGCCACCGAAGGAGGGAGTGACGCTTCACCCCTCCACTTT. Its protein product is CATEGGSDASPLHF.

This sequence joins TRBV27 and TRBJ1-2, with D unclear. The V gene's germline CDR1 is MNHEY and CDR2 SMNVEV (reference sequence). CDR3 size: 14 residues. V gave up 3 bases and J gave up 2 bases, with 10 bases separating them. CDR3 nucleotides: TGTGCCAGCAGTTTTGTAGGAGGAAACTATGGCTACACCTTC. Its translation is CASSFVGGNYGYTF.

The CDR3 DNA sequence: TGCAGTGCTAGTGGGGACAGCTCTGGTTATGGCTACACCTTC. Translating it yields CSASGDSSGYGYTF. The chain is built from TRBV20-1 and TRBJ1-2; 7 bases align to TRBD1. CDR3 length equals 14 residues. V dropped 3 bases and J dropped 5; count of bases not matched to a gene: 9. Germline CDR1 reads DFQATT; CDR2 reads SNEGSKA (reference sequence).

The V gene is TRBV30, the J gene TRBJ1-1; D uncertain. Trimming pared 0 bases from V and 1 base from J, leaving 6 bases between. CDR1 GTSNPN and CDR2 SVGIG come from the germline V gene (reference sequence). CDR3 length: 13 residues. CDR3: CAWSVQSNTEAFF. In DNA form, the CDR3 reads TGTGCCTGGAGTGTACAGTCGAACACTGAAGCTTTCTTT. Full variable domain (rest looked up from reference TRBV30 and TRBJ1-1): SQTIHQWPATLVQPVGSPLSLECTVEGTSNPNLYWYRQAAGRGLQLLFYSVGIGQISSEVPQNLSASRPQDRQFILSSKKLLLSDSGFYLCAWSVQSNTEAFFGQGTRLTVV.

The genes are TRBV19 and TRBJ1-5, with 8 bases lining up with TRBD1. The CDR3 has 15 residues. CDR1 and CDR2 (germline): LNHDA, SQIVND (reference sequence). V trimming: 1 base; J trimming: 6 bases; junction bases outside the gene matches: 5. CDR3 sequence reads: CASSIVSGGGQPQHF. For the CDR3, the DNA is TGTGCCAGTAGTATAGTGTCAGGGGGCGGTCAGCCCCAGCATTTT.

V gene TRBV2 combines with J gene TRBJ2-1, with a possible D match to TRBD1 (5 bases). Germline CDR1 is SNHLY and CDR2 is FYNNEI. Trimming shortened V by 3 bases and J by 7 bases, and 13 bases separated the two germline ends. CDR3 length: 14 amino acids. This CDR3 reads CASSDLARANEQFF. CDR3 sequence (DNA): TGTGCCAGCAGTGATCTGGCCAGGGCTAATGAGCAGTTCTTC.

In nucleotides, the CDR3 is TGTGCCAGCAGCCACCCGGACTTGCGAGATACGCAGTATTTT. Residues: CASSHPDLRDTQYF. V is TRBV3-1 (or the pseudogene TRBV3-2) and J is TRBJ2-3, with D perhaps matching TRBD2 (5 bases). Germline CDR1 LGHDT, CDR2 YNNKEL (reference sequence). Deletions cut 3 bases from V and 5 bases from J, with 12 bases between. This CDR3 has 14 residues.

Turning to this clone: The same CDR3 also results from other DNA sequences found in this sample. The rearrangement uses TRBV2 and TRBJ2-7, with D perhaps matching TRBD2 (5 bases). Germline lookup yields CDR1 SNHLY and CDR2 FYNNEI. CDR3 length: 13 amino acids. Trimming shortened V by 4 bases and J by 2 bases, and 9 bases separated the two germline ends. This CDR3 reads CASSVGGPYEQYF. The DNA for the CDR3 is TGTGCCAGCAGTGTCGGAGGTCCCTACGAGCAGTACTTC.

The V and J genes are TRBV5-1 and TRBJ2-2; perhaps TRBD1 as D (5 bases). Germline V lookup: CDR1 SGHRS, CDR2 YFSETQ. The CDR3 spans 15 residues. V dropped 4 bases and J dropped 1 base, with 11 bases sitting between them. The CDR3 loop is CASSPSTVNTGELFF. DNA for the CDR3: TGCGCCAGCAGCCCGTCGACAGTGAACACCGGGGAGCTGTTTTTT. The full variable domain, in which reference TRBV5-1 and TRBJ2-2 provide the parts outside the CDR3, is KAGVTQTPRYLIKTRGQQVTLSCSPISGHRSVSWYQQTPGQGLQFLFEYFSETQRNKGNFPGRFSGRQFSNSRSEMNVSTLELGDSALYLCASSPSTVNTGELFFGEGSRLTVL.

J is TRBJ2-7 and V is TRBV19, with D tentatively TRBD1 (5 bases). Trimming cost V 3 bases and J 2 bases, with 8 bases left between them. The CDR3 covers 13 residues. Germline CDR1 reads LNHDA; CDR2 reads SQIVND (reference sequence). CDR3 protein: CASSIGRAYEQYF. The CDR3 coding sequence is TGTGCCAGTAGTATCGGCAGGGCCTACGAGCAGTACTTC.

CDR3 region: CASTKSGQNTDTQYF. CDR3 DNA sequence: TGTGCCAGCACCAAGTCGGGACAGAACACAGATACGCAGTATTTT. This chain uses TRBV7-9 with TRBJ2-3, with 7 bases matching TRBD1. The germline V gene encodes CDR1 SEHNR and CDR2 FQNEAQ (reference sequence). The V gene end was trimmed by 7 bases and the J gene end by 2 bases; junction bases not matched to a gene: 9. The CDR3 consists of 15 residues.

The rearrangement uses TRBV5-5 and TRBJ2-3; D might be TRBD1 (5 bases). There are 18 residues in the CDR3. V was pared by 3 bases and J by 3 bases, with 23 bases between. Germline CDR1 is SGHKS and CDR2 is YYEKEE (reference sequence). The CDR3 spells CASSYRVVGVKGTDTQYF. In DNA, the CDR3 is TGTGCCAGCAGCTACCGAGTCGTCGGTGTTAAGGGGACAGATACGCAGTATTTT.

This chain joins TRBV18 and TRBJ2-1, with 10 bases lining up with TRBD2. This CDR3 has 16 amino acids. Trimming cost V 2 bases and J 0 bases; bases outside gene matches: 1. Germline lookup yields CDR1 KGHSH and CDR2 LQKENI. The CDR3 is CASSPASGSSYNEQFF. The CDR3 DNA follows: TGTGCCAGCTCACCAGCTAGCGGGAGCTCCTACAATGAGCAGTTCTTC.

The genes are TRBV28 and TRBJ1-2; D unresolved. CDR3 length: 13 residues. CDR1 is MDHEN and CDR2 is SYDVKM in the germline V gene. V gave up 6 bases and J gave up 2 bases, with 10 bases separating them. The CDR3 bases are TGTGCCAGCAGCCCCACATTCAACTATGGCTACACCTTC. This codes for CASSPTFNYGYTF.

The chain carries TRBV2 and TRBJ2-3; TRBD2 matches 13 bases. Germline V gene lookup returns CDR1 SNHLY and CDR2 FYNNEI. Trimming at V came to 6 bases and at J to 4 bases, leaving 10 bases not matched to a gene. This CDR3 comprises 17 residues. As DNA, the CDR3 is TGTGCCAGCAGGAGAACCACTAGCGGGGGGGGCGCAGATACGCAGTATTTT. Translated: CASRRTTSGGGADTQYF.

This clone appeared once. This rearrangement joins TRBV14 to TRBJ2-1; D may be TRBD2 (6 bases). Germline loops: CDR1 SGHDN, CDR2 FVKESK. The CDR3 covers 15 residues. Trimming pared 4 bases from V and 7 bases from J, leaving 17 bases between. CDR3 in amino acids: CASSLGGGVRNEQFF. DNA for the CDR3: TGTGCCAGCAGCCTAGGAGGCGGGGTCAGGAATGAGCAGTTCTTC.

The CDR3: CASSLGSTVASSYEQYF. The CDR3 DNA sequence: TGCGCCAGCAGCTTGGGTAGTACGGTCGCAAGCTCCTACGAGCAGTACTTC. The rearrangement links TRBV5-1 to TRBJ2-7; unclear D gene. The CDR3 has 17 residues. Deletions cut 0 bases from V and 0 bases from J, with 16 bases between. Germline V gives CDR1 SGHRS, CDR2 YFSETQ.

The genes are TRBV28 and TRBJ2-1, with 7 positions matching TRBD1. Per the germline V gene, CDR1 is MDHEN and CDR2 is SYDVKM. The CDR3 is made up of 15 amino acids. Trimming at V came to 7 bases and at J to 3 bases, leaving 9 bases not matched to a gene. The CDR3 reads CASTLQGPFYNEQFF. CDR3 DNA sequence: TGTGCCAGCACCTTACAGGGGCCTTTCTACAATGAGCAGTTCTTC.

The V call is TRBV7-2, the J call TRBJ1-6, with unresolved D. V was clipped by 2 bases and J by 8 bases, with 7 bases between them. The CDR3 extends over 13 amino acids. The V gene's germline CDR1 is SGHTA and CDR2 FQGNSA. The CDR3 bases are TGTGCCAGCAGCTTATCTCCAGATTCACCCCTCCACTTT. Encoded protein: CASSLSPDSPLHF.